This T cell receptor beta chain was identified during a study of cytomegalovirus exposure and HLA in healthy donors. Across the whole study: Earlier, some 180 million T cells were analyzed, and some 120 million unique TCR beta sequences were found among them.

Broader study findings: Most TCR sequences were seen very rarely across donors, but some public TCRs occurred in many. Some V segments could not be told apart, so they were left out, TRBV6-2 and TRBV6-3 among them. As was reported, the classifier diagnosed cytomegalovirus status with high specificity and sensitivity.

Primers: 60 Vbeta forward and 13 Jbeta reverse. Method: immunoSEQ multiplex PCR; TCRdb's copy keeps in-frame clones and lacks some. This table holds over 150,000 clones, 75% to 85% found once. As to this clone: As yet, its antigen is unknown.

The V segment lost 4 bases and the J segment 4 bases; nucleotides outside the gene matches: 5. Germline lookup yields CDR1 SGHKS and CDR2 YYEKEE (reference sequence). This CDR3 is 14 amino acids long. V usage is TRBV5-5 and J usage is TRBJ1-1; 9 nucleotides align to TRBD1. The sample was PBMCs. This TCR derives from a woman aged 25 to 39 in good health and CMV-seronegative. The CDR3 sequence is CASSTQGAGTEAFF. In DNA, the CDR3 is TGTGCCAGCAGCACACAGGGGGCAGGCACTGAAGCTTTCTTT.